The 29 T cell receptor beta chains below come from one sample, sequenced in a study of T cell responses to AZD1222 COVID-19 vaccine. Produced via immunoSEQ multiplex PCR; TCRdb's table is partial and in-frame only. The profile shows 120,000 to 150,000 clones, over 75% of them singletons. Sequences were derived from peripheral blood, sampled 28 days after the second dose of the MenACWY control vaccine. These TCRs come from an adult who received the MenACWY meningococcal vaccine as a control.

The chain combines TRBV9 with TRBJ1-1; D ambiguous. The germline gives CDR1 SGDLS, CDR2 YYNGEE. Trimming took off 0 bases at V and 0 bases at J, with 9 bases between the two ends. This CDR3 has 15 residues. The CDR3 bases are TGTGCCAGCAGCGTAGATCCCGGGATGAACACTGAAGCTTTCTTT. Residues: CASSVDPGMNTEAFF.

This sequence joins TRBV28 and TRBJ1-1, with 10 bases fitting TRBD1. CDR1 is MDHEN and CDR2 is SYDVKM in the germline V gene. The CDR3 has 18 amino acids. Trimming cost V 5 bases and J 0 bases; bases outside gene matches: 12. For the CDR3, the DNA is TGTGCCAGCAGTCAAACGACAGGGGGCTCGAGGATGAACACTGAAGCTTTCTTT. Protein: CASSQTTGGSRMNTEAFF. Variable domain in full (rest from reference TRBV28 and TRBJ1-1): DVKVTQSSRYLVKRTGEKVFLECVQDMDHENMFWYRQDPGLGLRLIYFSYDVKMKEKGDIPEGYSVSREKKERFSLILESASTNQTSMYLCASSQTTGGSRMNTEAFFGQGTRLTVV.

J is TRBJ2-6 and V is TRBV18, with D uncertain. Trimming shortened V by 6 bases and J by 0 bases, and 9 bases separated the two germline ends. This CDR3 contains 15 residues. Germline CDR1 reads KGHSH; CDR2 reads LQKENI. The CDR3 DNA reads as TGTGCCAGCTCTCCCGTTCGCTCTGGGGCCAACGTCCTGACTTTC. Protein sequence: CASSPVRSGANVLTF.

The J gene is TRBJ1-4, the V gene TRBV4-2, with a possible D match to TRBD1 (5 bases). The CDR3 contains 15 residues. The V end was cut by 0 bases, the J end by 4 bases, with 9 bases between. CDR1 and CDR2 (germline): LGHNA, YNFKEQ. Written as DNA, the CDR3 is TGTGCCAGCAGCCAAGAACCCAGGGTTAATGAAAAACTGTTTTTT. Residues: CASSQEPRVNEKLFF.

This chain joins TRBV9 and TRBJ1-3, with no clear D. The V and J ends lost 4 bases and 4 bases respectively, with 15 bases between them. This CDR3 comprises 15 residues. The germline gives CDR1 SGDLS, CDR2 YYNGEE. CDR3 residues: CASSSPAEGGNTIYF. The CDR3 DNA follows: TGTGCCAGCAGCTCACCCGCAGAAGGAGGAAACACCATATATTTT.

The gene calls are TRBV5-1 and TRBJ2-5; a possible D gene is TRBD1 (6 bases). The germline CDR1 and CDR2 sequences are SGHRS and YFSETQ. CDR3 length: 14 residues. Trimming took off 4 bases at V and 0 bases at J, with 10 bases between the two ends. The CDR3 sequence is CASSPGQHQETQYF. CDR3 nucleotides: TGCGCCAGCAGCCCCGGACAGCACCAAGAGACCCAGTACTTC.

The genes are TRBV28 and TRBJ1-5, with 7 bases lining up with TRBD1. V shed 4 bases and J 6 bases; nucleotides not matched to a gene: 12. Germline CDR1 MDHEN, CDR2 SYDVKM. The CDR3 has 16 residues. DNA of the CDR3: TGTGCCAGCAGTTCTCCCTCAGGGGGATTAGGTCAGCCCCAGCATTTT. Amino acid sequence: CASSSPSGGLGQPQHF.

This chain connects TRBV10-3 to TRBJ2-5; no reliable D call. Germline V gene lookup returns CDR1 ENHRY and CDR2 SYGVKD. CDR3 length: 13 amino acids. V was cut by 0 bases and J by 3 bases, with 5 bases left in between. The CDR3 region is CAISESGEETQYF. CDR3 coding DNA: TGTGCCATCAGTGAGTCCGGTGAAGAGACCCAGTACTTC.

V usage is TRBV3-1 (or the pseudogene TRBV3-2) and J usage is TRBJ1-1; D unresolved. Germline V lookup: CDR1 LGHDT, CDR2 YNNKEL (reference sequence). V lost 3 bases and J 0 bases, leaving 5 bases between the germline ends. This CDR3 is 13 amino acids long. The CDR3, as DNA: TGTGCCAGCAGCCAGTTCATGAACACTGAAGCTTTCTTT. Encoded protein: CASSQFMNTEAFF.

V is TRBV5-1 and J is TRBJ1-2, with a tentative D call TRBD1 (5 bases). CDR1 is SGHRS, CDR2 YFSETQ, per germline. This CDR3 region has 13 residues. V was pared by 0 bases and J by 7 bases, with 10 bases between. The chain's CDR3 is CASSLEGYGGYTF. The DNA for the CDR3 is TGCGCCAGCAGCTTGGAGGGGTATGGTGGCTACACCTTC.

The chain joins TRBV19 to TRBJ2-1, with D possibly called TRBD1 or TRBD2 (5 bases each). The V gene's germline CDR1 is LNHDA and CDR2 SQIVND (reference sequence). V was shortened by 5 bases and J by 10 bases, with 12 bases between the two germline ends. The CDR3 sequence is 12 residues long. CDR3 amino acids: CASSVRGNEQFF. The CDR3 bases are TGTGCCAGTAGTGTGAGGGGCAACGAGCAGTTCTTC.

This chain links TRBV10-2 with TRBJ2-2; 12 nucleotides align to TRBD2. The junction had 6 bases not matched to a gene; V was cut back by 4 bases and J by 0 bases. The length of the CDR3 is 18 residues. The germline V gene has CDR1 WSHSY and CDR2 SAAADI. The CDR3 spells CASSGRASGRANTGELFF. CDR3 nucleotides: TGCGCCAGCAGTGGTAGGGCTAGCGGGAGGGCGAACACCGGGGAGCTGTTTTTT.

Remarks on this clone: Additional DNA sequences in this sample encode the identical CDR3. The chain uses TRBV29-1 and TRBJ1-1; no reliable D call. This CDR3 comprises 10 residues. V dropped 5 bases and J dropped 2 bases, with 3 bases sitting between them. Germline assignment: CDR1 SQVTM and CDR2 ANQGSEA. The CDR3 spells CSVQNTEAFF. CDR3 bases: TGCAGCGTTCAAAACACTGAAGCTTTCTTT.

The V gene is TRBV6-4, the J gene TRBJ1-2; D may be TRBD1 (6 bases). The V and J ends lost 2 bases and 7 bases respectively, with 14 bases between them. CDR3 length: 14 residues. Germline-derived CDR1 and CDR2 are MRHNA and SNTAGT. CDR3 sequence reads: CASSDGQGRGGYTF. CDR3 nucleotide sequence: TGTGCCAGCAGTGACGGGCAGGGGCGAGGTGGCTACACCTTC.

The rearrangement uses TRBV9 and TRBJ1-1; D unclear. This CDR3 has 15 amino acids. Per germline, CDR1 SGDLS and CDR2 YYNGEE. V lost 3 bases and J 1 base, leaving 13 bases between the germline ends. CDR3 nucleotide sequence: TGTGCCAGCAGCGAGGTTGGGTGGGCGAACACTGAAGCTTTCTTT. Amino acids: CASSEVGWANTEAFF.

The CDR3 bases are TGTGCCAGCAGTTACGGACTAGCCACAGATACGCAGTATTTT. It codes for CASSYGLATDTQYF. The rearrangement uses TRBV6-2 or TRBV6-3 and TRBJ2-3; 8 nucleotides match TRBD2. CDR1 MNHEY and CDR2 SVGEGT come from the germline V gene. Trimming removed 2 bases from V and 2 bases from J; junction bases left unmatched: 0. The CDR3 runs to 14 residues.

V gene TRBV14 combines with J gene TRBJ2-1; 9 bases are shared with TRBD2. This CDR3 region has 15 residues. The ends lost 4 bases at V and 4 bases at J; junction bases unmatched: 5. Germline CDR1 and CDR2: SGHDN and FVKESK. CDR3 residues: CASSPGTSLYNEQFF. DNA of the CDR3: TGTGCCAGCAGCCCCGGGACTAGCTTGTACAATGAGCAGTTCTTC. Combining the CDR3 with reference TRBV14 and TRBJ2-1 gives the whole variable domain EAGVTQFPSHSVIEKGQTVTLRCDPISGHDNLYWYRRVMGKEIKFLLHFVKESKQDESGMPNNRFLAERTGGTYSTLKVQPAELEDSGVYFCASSPGTSLYNEQFFGPGTRLTVL.

The rearrangement joins TRBV6-5 to TRBJ2-1; TRBD1 aligns across 7 bases. This CDR3 is 12 amino acids long. V dropped 8 bases and J dropped 4; count of bases not matched to a gene: 2. Germline V gene lookup returns CDR1 MNHEY and CDR2 SVGAGI. The CDR3 coding sequence is TGTGCCAGCCTGGACAGGTACAATGAGCAGTTCTTC. It translates to CASLDRYNEQFF.

The chain links TRBV9 to TRBJ2-1; 9 bases fit TRBD2. CDR3 length: 16 residues. Germline V gene sequence: CDR1 SGDLS, CDR2 YYNGEE. Germline trimming cut 2 bases from V and 9 bases from J; bases unmatched to any gene: 12. The CDR3 DNA follows: TGTGCCAGCAGCGTTCAGGGTAGCGGGGGTCTGATTGAGCAGTTCTTC. Translating it yields CASSVQGSGGLIEQFF.

The chain couples TRBV12-3 or TRBV12-4 to TRBJ1-2, with TRBD1 matching over 7 bases. The V segment lost 3 bases and the J segment 8 bases; nucleotides outside the gene matches: 6. The CDR3 is 13 residues long. The CDR3, as DNA: TGTGCCAGCAGTTTGGAGGGGGCGGGCGGCTACACCTTC. Translated, it gives CASSLEGAGGYTF.

The chain carries TRBV12-3 or TRBV12-4 and TRBJ2-1, with 7 bases lining up with TRBD1. With V trimmed by 11 bases and J by 0 bases, 4 bases remained unmatched. The CDR3 has 13 residues. CDR3 loop: CAYRDSSYNEQFF. The DNA of the CDR3 is TGTGCCTATAGGGACAGCTCCTACAATGAGCAGTTCTTC.

The rearrangement uses TRBV7-9 and TRBJ1-5, with D maybe TRBD1 (5 bases). Per germline, CDR1 SEHNR and CDR2 FQNEAQ (reference sequence). Trimming shortened V by 4 bases and J by 10 bases, and 17 bases separated the two germline ends. The CDR3 runs 14 residues. CDR3: CASSSRTNPHPQHF. The CDR3 DNA is TGTGCCAGCAGCTCCCGGACAAACCCTCATCCCCAGCATTTT.

This chain uses TRBV7-9 with TRBJ1-4; a possible D gene is TRBD1 (6 bases). V lost 1 base to trimming and J lost 8 bases, with 11 bases between them. Per germline, CDR1 SEHNR and CDR2 FQNEAQ (reference sequence). The CDR3 spans 14 residues. The CDR3 is CASSLGQGWEKLFF. DNA of the CDR3: TGTGCCAGCAGCTTAGGTCAGGGGTGGGAAAAACTGTTTTTT.

The chain is built from TRBV9 and TRBJ2-2; 9 bases line up with TRBD2. This CDR3 region has 15 residues. Trimming removed 3 bases from V and 7 bases from J; junction bases left unmatched: 7. Germline values: CDR1 SGDLS, CDR2 YYNGEE. CDR3 nucleotide sequence: TGTGCCAGCAGCGCACGGACTAGCGTAGGCGGGGAGCTGTTTTTT. Translation gives CASSARTSVGGELFF.

The J gene is TRBJ1-1, the V gene TRBV29-1; no reliable D call. The CDR3 runs to 13 residues. Germline V CDR1 and CDR2: SQVTM, ANQGSEA. Trimming took 2 bases from V and 2 from J, leaving 9 bases between them. The CDR3 sequence is CSVERRLNTEAFF. The CDR3 DNA follows: TGCAGCGTTGAACGTCGGCTAAACACTGAAGCTTTCTTT.

This clone was seen once. J is TRBJ1-2 and V is TRBV5-1, with TRBD1 matching over 7 bases. V trimming: 4 bases; J trimming: 4 bases; junction bases outside the gene matches: 4. CDR1 is SGHRS, CDR2 YFSETQ, per germline. CDR3 size: 13 residues. CDR3 sequence: CASSPWTGYGYTF. CDR3 nucleotide sequence: TGCGCCAGCAGCCCATGGACAGGCTATGGCTACACCTTC.

The V and J genes are TRBV7-3 and TRBJ2-7; 9 bases line up with TRBD1. The V and J ends lost 5 bases and 1 base, in that order; junction bases with no gene match: 3. In germline, CDR1 is SGHTA, CDR2 FQGTGA. The CDR3 is 14 amino acids. CDR3 in DNA: TGTGCCAGCAGCGTGGGACAGGGTTCCTACGAGCAGTACTTC. This translates into CASSVGQGSYEQYF.

The rearrangement joins TRBV28 to TRBJ1-1; D unresolved. V gave up 6 bases and J gave up 2 bases, with 19 bases separating them. The CDR3 runs 16 residues. Germline loops: CDR1 MDHEN, CDR2 SYDVKM. CDR3 bases: TGTGCCAGCAGACGATCTGCATTTCCCCTCAACACTGAAGCTTTCTTT. Protein sequence: CASRRSAFPLNTEAFF.

V usage is TRBV24-1 and J usage is TRBJ1-1; no clear D gene. CDR1 KGHDR and CDR2 SFDVKD come from the germline V gene. Between the trimmed V and J ends, which lost 1 base and 3 bases, there was a span of 5 bases. This CDR3 comprises 13 residues. In nucleotides, the CDR3 is TGTGCCACCAGTGATTTTGCGCACACTGAAGCTTTCTTT. Its protein product is CATSDFAHTEAFF.